These 5 T cell receptor beta chains came from one sample sequenced in a study of cytomegalovirus exposure and HLA in healthy donors. 13 Jbeta primers and 60 Vbeta primers were used for the PCR. Assay used: immunoSEQ multiplex PCR; TCRdb lists only in-frame clones, some missing. The sample includes 160,000 or so clones, roughly 76% of them seen just once. The sample consisted of PBMCs. The receptors stem from a woman in her 50s in good health and CMV-seronegative.

This clone is a singleton in its sample. DNA for the CDR3: TGTGCCAGCACCGGGGGGACAGGGGGGAGCAATCAGCCCCAGCATTTT. This encodes CASTGGTGGSNQPQHF. The chain couples TRBV2 to TRBJ1-5; TRBD1 aligns across 11 bases. The germline V gene encodes CDR1 SNHLY and CDR2 FYNNEI. J gave up 1 base and V 7 bases, and 6 bases lay outside the gene matches. The CDR3 is 16 residues long.

The chain employs TRBV30 and TRBJ2-3; D gene uncertain. The ends were cut back, 0 bases at V and 1 base at J, with 5 bases in the middle. Germline CDR1 is GTSNPN and CDR2 is SVGIG (reference sequence). CDR3 length equals 13 residues. The CDR3 nucleotides are TGTGCCTGGAGTGTGACTGGCACAGATACGCAGTATTTT. The encoded protein is CAWSVTGTDTQYF.

This clone showed up just a few times. This chain connects TRBV7-2 to TRBJ2-3; 9 bases align to TRBD2. J lost 6 bases, V lost 5 bases, and 6 bases had no gene match. The CDR3 contains 14 residues. Germline V gene sequence: CDR1 SGHTA, CDR2 FQGNSA. CDR3 residues: CASSPGLASDTQYF. The CDR3 region has the DNA TGTGCCAGCAGCCCGGGACTAGCAAGCGATACGCAGTATTTT.

The chain carries TRBV27 and TRBJ1-5; weak D call: TRBD1 (5 bases). The CDR3 has 14 residues. The V end lost 2 bases, the J end lost 3 bases, and 8 bases lay between the germline ends. Per germline, CDR1 MNHEY and CDR2 SMNVEV (reference sequence). The CDR3 nucleotides read TGTGCCAGCAGTTTACAGGGAAACAATCAGCCCCAGCATTTT. Residues: CASSLQGNNQPQHF.

The gene calls are TRBV7-2 and TRBJ1-2; no firm D call. Between the trimmed V and J ends, which lost 6 bases and 4 bases, there was a span of 15 bases. The CDR3 length is 14 residues. The germline V gene encodes CDR1 SGHTA and CDR2 FQGNSA. CDR3 nucleotide sequence: TGTGCCAGCAGAACTATTGGTTTTGGCTATGGCTACACCTTC. It yields the protein CASRTIGFGYGYTF.